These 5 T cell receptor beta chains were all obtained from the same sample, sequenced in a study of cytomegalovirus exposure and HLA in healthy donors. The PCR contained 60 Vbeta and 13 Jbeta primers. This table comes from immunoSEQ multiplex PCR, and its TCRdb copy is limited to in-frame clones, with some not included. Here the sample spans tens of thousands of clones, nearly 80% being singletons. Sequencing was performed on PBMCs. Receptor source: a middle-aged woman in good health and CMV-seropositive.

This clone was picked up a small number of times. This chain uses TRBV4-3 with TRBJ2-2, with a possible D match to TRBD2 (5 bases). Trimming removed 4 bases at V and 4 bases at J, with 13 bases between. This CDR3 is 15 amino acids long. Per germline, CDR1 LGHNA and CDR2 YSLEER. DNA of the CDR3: TGCGCCAGCAGCCCGGACTCTCTCGGCACCGGGGAGCTGTTTTTT. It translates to CASSPDSLGTGELFF.

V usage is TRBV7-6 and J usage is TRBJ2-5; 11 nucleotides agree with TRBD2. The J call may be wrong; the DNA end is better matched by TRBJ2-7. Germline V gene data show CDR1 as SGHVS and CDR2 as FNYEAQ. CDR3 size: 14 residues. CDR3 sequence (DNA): TGTGCCAGCAGCTCCGGGACTAGCGGTTACGAGCAGTACTTC. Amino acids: CASSSGTSGYEQYF.

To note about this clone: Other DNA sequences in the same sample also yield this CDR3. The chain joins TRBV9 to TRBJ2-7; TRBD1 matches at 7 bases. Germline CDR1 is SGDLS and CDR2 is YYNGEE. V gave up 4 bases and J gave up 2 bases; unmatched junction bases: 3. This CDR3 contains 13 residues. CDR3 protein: CASSRGQAYEQYF. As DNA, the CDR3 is TGTGCCAGCAGCAGGGGGCAGGCCTACGAGCAGTACTTC.

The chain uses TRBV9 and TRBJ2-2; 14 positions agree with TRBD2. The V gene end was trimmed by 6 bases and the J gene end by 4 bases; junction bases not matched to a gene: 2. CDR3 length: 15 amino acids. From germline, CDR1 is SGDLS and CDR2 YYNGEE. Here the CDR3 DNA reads TGTGCCAGCACCGGACTAGCGGGGGGCACCGGGGAGCTGTTTTTT. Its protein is CASTGLAGGTGELFF.

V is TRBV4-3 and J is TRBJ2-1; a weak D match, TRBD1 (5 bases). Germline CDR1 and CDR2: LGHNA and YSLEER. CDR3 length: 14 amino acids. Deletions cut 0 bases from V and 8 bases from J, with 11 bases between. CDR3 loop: CASSQEEARDEQFF. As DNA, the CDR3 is TGCGCCAGCAGCCAAGAAGAGGCCAGGGATGAGCAGTTCTTC.